Sequencing of this T cell receptor beta chain was carried out in a study of T cells expressing NK-cell markers. Study context: The study sequenced eight donors, seven HCMV-seropositive and one seronegative.

Study-wide points: In roughly six donors, dominant NKG2C+ clonotypes were roughly 1.0-7.0% of CD8+ T cells.

The TCR beta cDNA came from 5'RACE template switching with UMIs. TCRdb re-analyzed the 5' RACE reads; it lists each CDR3 protein once, without DNA. The sample yields some 390,000 distinct CDR3 sequences, of which the top ten take up around a tenth. About this clonotype itself: Its antigen remains unidentified.

The germline CDR1 and CDR2 sequences are SGHTA and FQGTGA. The CDR3 is 13 amino acids. Source material: blood T cells: a sorted CD56 or NKG2C T cell subset, CD4+ or CD8+ T cells, or bulk PBMC T cells (not recorded which). The receptor was isolated from a woman aged 45 to 65 in good health. The chain employs TRBV7-3 and TRBJ2-6. CDR3: CASSLTGANVLTF.